The 32 T cell receptor beta chains below come from one sample, sequenced in a study of blood T cell repertoires in COVID-19. Assay: immunoSEQ multiplex PCR; the TCRdb copy retains only in-frame clones and omits some. The sample has about 320,000 clones; around nine tenths are singletons. Sequencing was performed on PBMCs or T cells enriched from blood (not recorded which). The receptors shown here come from a man aged 60 to 69 who had recovered from COVID-19.

J is TRBJ2-1 and V is TRBV24-1; D possibly corresponds to TRBD1 (6 bases). With 10 bases removed from V and 2 bases from J, the gap between germline ends came to 20 bases. The CDR3 extends over 16 amino acids. Germline V gene data show CDR1 as KGHDR and CDR2 as SFDVKD. The chain's CDR3 is CATSPGTTVAYNEQFF. CDR3 bases: TGTGCCACTAGTCCGGGGACAACTGTCGCCTACAATGAGCAGTTCTTC.

This clone turned up a few times. V usage is TRBV19 and J usage is TRBJ2-7; perhaps TRBD2 as D (7 bases). Germline V gene data show CDR1 as LNHDA and CDR2 as SQIVND (reference sequence). The CDR3 runs to 12 residues. V was clipped by 3 bases and J by 5 bases, with 8 bases between them. The CDR3 region is CASSMGGHEQYF. Written as DNA, the CDR3 is TGTGCCAGTAGTATGGGGGGGCACGAGCAGTACTTC.

The chain links TRBV6-4 to TRBJ1-3, with 9 bases matching TRBD1. The CDR3 runs to 16 residues. Germline V CDR1 and CDR2: MRHNA, SNTAGT. J gave up 0 bases and V 6 bases, and 6 bases lay outside the gene matches. The CDR3 loop is CASSDGQGSSGNTIYF. CDR3 in DNA: TGTGCCAGCAGCGACGGACAGGGGAGCTCTGGAAACACCATATATTTT.

V and J are TRBV21-1 and TRBJ2-5; the table calls TRBD2, which could not be checked here. TRBV21-1 is described as a pseudogene. The CDR3 totals 12 residues. The CDR3 loop is CASRRLAGTQYF. The CDR3, as DNA: TGTGCCAGCAGGCGACTAGCAGGGACCCAGTACTTC.

The chain recombines TRBV28 with TRBJ2-3; the match to TRBD2 covers 8 bases. V gave up 5 bases and J gave up 3 bases; unmatched junction bases: 22. The CDR3 sequence is 20 residues long. Looked up from germline, CDR1 is MDHEN and CDR2 is SYDVKM. Here the CDR3 DNA reads TGTGCCAGCAGTCCCTATGCCCTCGGGGGGAGCGGGGGCCGGACAGATACGCAGTATTTT. It specifies CASSPYALGGSGGRTDTQYF.

This clone appeared once. The V and J genes are TRBV2 and TRBJ1-5; maybe TRBD1 (5 bases). Germline values: CDR1 SNHLY, CDR2 FYNNEI. V was shortened by 0 bases and J by 0 bases, with 12 bases between the two germline ends. The CDR3 runs 17 residues. This chain's CDR3 is CASSEALRGVSNQPQHF. The CDR3 DNA reads as TGTGCCAGCAGTGAAGCGCTTCGGGGGGTTAGCAATCAGCCCCAGCATTTT.

This clone was seen more than once but under ten times. V is TRBV19 and J is TRBJ1-2, with TRBD1 identical over 8 bases. The CDR3 is 13 amino acids. Per germline, CDR1 LNHDA and CDR2 SQIVND (reference sequence). Trimming cost V 5 bases and J 8 bases; bases outside gene matches: 7. Here the CDR3 reads CASSPPTGVGYTF. The CDR3 nucleotides read TGTGCCAGTAGTCCCCCGACAGGGGTCGGCTACACCTTC.

The chain carries TRBV5-1 and TRBJ2-1; a possible D gene is TRBD2 (5 bases). The ends were cut back, 0 bases at V and 2 bases at J, with 9 bases in the middle. This CDR3 has 15 residues. Germline V CDR1 and CDR2: SGHRS, YFSETQ. The CDR3 bases are TGCGCCAGCAGCTTGGCTAGCCTTACCTACAATGAGCAGTTCTTC. This translates into CASSLASLTYNEQFF.

J is TRBJ1-5 and V is TRBV24-1; weak D call: TRBD1 (5 bases). Per germline, CDR1 KGHDR and CDR2 SFDVKD. V lost 2 bases and J 1 base, leaving 8 bases between the germline ends. The CDR3 is made up of 15 amino acids. The CDR3 reads CATSDSGGSNQPQHF. DNA of the CDR3: TGTGCCACCAGTGATTCCGGGGGGAGCAATCAGCCCCAGCATTTT.

V and J are TRBV19 and TRBJ1-1, with a tentative D call TRBD1 (5 bases). The V and J ends lost 4 bases and 1 base respectively, with 7 bases between them. Per germline, CDR1 LNHDA and CDR2 SQIVND (reference sequence). The CDR3 loop spans 13 amino acids. CDR3 residues: CASSKQANTEAFF. CDR3 DNA sequence: TGTGCCAGTAGTAAACAGGCGAACACTGAAGCTTTCTTT.

The chain is built from TRBV2 and TRBJ1-1; D is ambiguous. Germline V lookup: CDR1 SNHLY, CDR2 FYNNEI. Trimming took off 7 bases at V and 2 bases at J, with 14 bases between the two ends. The CDR3 extends over 14 amino acids. CDR3: CASKDGRGNTEAFF. The CDR3 bases are TGTGCCAGCAAAGATGGCAGAGGCAACACTGAAGCTTTCTTT.

The rearrangement uses TRBV5-1 and TRBJ1-3; a possible D gene is TRBD1 (6 bases). Looked up from germline, CDR1 is SGHRS and CDR2 is YFSETQ. This CDR3 comprises 17 residues. Trimming removed 3 bases from V and 4 bases from J, with 20 bases in between. Here the CDR3 DNA reads TGCGCCAGCAGCTCACAGACGACAGGTCTATCAGGAAACACCATATATTTT. Residues: CASSSQTTGLSGNTIYF.

This clone was counted a few times. J is TRBJ2-7 and V is TRBV5-4; D gene uncertain. The CDR3 is 14 residues long. Germline CDR1 is SGHNT and CDR2 is YYREEE (reference sequence). Trimming took 2 bases from V and 2 from J, leaving 11 bases between them. The CDR3 DNA reads TGTGCCAGCAGCTTAGTCGACAACCCCTACGAGCAGTACTTC. It translates to CASSLVDNPYEQYF.

The table lists this clone with a count of one. This rearrangement joins TRBV5-1 to TRBJ2-1; weak D call: TRBD1 (6 bases). This CDR3 is built from 15 residues. Trimming left V 4 bases short and J 15 bases short, with 26 bases between. Germline CDR1 reads SGHRS; CDR2 reads YFSETQ. Written as DNA, the CDR3 is TGCGCCAGCAGCCGGGATTTGACAGGCCAATTTGTCGGGTTCTTC. It codes for CASSRDLTGQFVGFF. The variable domain in full, with the rest retrieved from reference TRBV5-1 and TRBJ2-1, is KAGVTQTPRYLIKTRGQQVTLSCSPISGHRSVSWYQQTPGQGLQFLFEYFSETQRNKGNFPGRFSGRQFSNSRSEMNVSTLELGDSALYLCASSRDLTGQFVGFFGPGTRLTVL.

The chain joins TRBV30 to TRBJ2-5; 8 positions match TRBD1. The trim removed 7 bases at V and 5 bases at J, leaving 15 bases unmatched. This CDR3 contains 15 residues. Germline CDR1 is GTSNPN and CDR2 is SVGIG (reference sequence). The DNA for the CDR3 is TGTGCCTCTAAGACTGGACAGGGATATTTGGAGACCCAGTACTTC. Translation: CASKTGQGYLETQYF.

This clone was recorded once. The genes are TRBV4-3 and TRBJ2-1; TRBD2 is a possible D gene (6 bases). The CDR3 contains 17 residues. V was clipped by 0 bases and J by 2 bases, with 14 bases between them. The V gene's germline CDR1 is LGHNA and CDR2 YSLEER. The CDR3 is CASSQELNSGPYNEQFF. In DNA, the CDR3 is TGCGCCAGCAGCCAAGAGCTTAATAGCGGCCCCTACAATGAGCAGTTCTTC.

The J gene is TRBJ2-7, the V gene TRBV1; TRBD1 reflects the table's D call only, with no check against the DNA. TRBV1 constitutes a pseudogene. There are 17 residues in the CDR3. CDR3 residues: CTSSQVSTGPYSYEQYF. CDR3 nucleotides: TGCACCAGCAGCCAAGTGTCGACAGGGCCTTACTCCTACGAGCAGTACTTC.

This clone has a single count. The chain recombines TRBV7-8 with TRBJ1-1; 12 bases align to TRBD1. The CDR3 is 16 residues long. CDR1 and CDR2 from the germline V gene are SGHVS and FQNEAQ. The V and J ends lost 5 bases and 11 bases, in that order; junction bases with no gene match: 15. CDR3 amino acids: CASSPGTGGAGRKAFF. CDR3 sequence (DNA): TGTGCCAGCAGCCCGGGGACAGGGGGCGCGGGGCGGAAGGCTTTCTTT.

This clone was seen a handful of times. The rearrangement joins TRBV11-2 to TRBJ2-7; a weak D match, TRBD2 (6 bases). Between the trimmed V and J ends, which lost 5 bases and 6 bases, there was a span of 11 bases. Germline V gives CDR1 SGHAT, CDR2 FQNNGV. The CDR3 contains 12 residues. DNA of the CDR3: TGTGCCAGCAGCCCTAGCGAGGGCGAGCAGTACTTC. Protein: CASSPSEGEQYF.

The gene calls are TRBV9 and TRBJ2-7; 9 bases match TRBD1. Germline lookup yields CDR1 SGDLS and CDR2 YYNGEE. The CDR3 extends over 20 amino acids. Trimming at V came to 3 bases and at J to 4 bases, leaving 23 bases not matched to a gene. Here the CDR3 DNA reads TGTGCCAGCAGCGAACGAGACCGACAGAACATGGGACAGGGAAGGTACGAGCAGTACTTC. Its protein product is CASSERDRQNMGQGRYEQYF.

This clone was counted once. The chain has TRBV12-3 or TRBV12-4 and TRBJ1-1; 7 bases match TRBD1. The trim removed 5 bases at V and 10 bases at J, leaving 10 bases unmatched. The CDR3 runs 13 residues. The DNA for the CDR3 is TGTGCCAGCAGTCTGTACAGGGGATCTTCAGCTTTCTTT. As protein: CASSLYRGSSAFF.

This chain links TRBV27 with TRBJ1-2; unclear D gene. Trimming left V 3 bases short and J 0 bases short, with 8 bases between. The germline gives CDR1 MNHEY, CDR2 SMNVEV (reference sequence). The CDR3 runs to 14 residues. The CDR3 protein is CASSFQPANYGYTF. CDR3 bases: TGTGCCAGCAGTTTCCAACCAGCTAACTATGGCTACACCTTC.

This chain connects TRBV5-1 to TRBJ2-7, with 11 bases matching TRBD1. The J segment lost 1 base and the V segment lost 3 bases, leaving 6 bases of the junction unmatched. Germline V gives CDR1 SGHRS, CDR2 YFSETQ. This CDR3 has 16 residues. The CDR3 sequence: CASSWTGQGVSYEQYF. The CDR3 DNA reads TGCGCCAGCAGCTGGACGGGACAGGGGGTTTCCTACGAGCAGTACTTC. The entire variable domain, with the rest obtained from reference TRBV5-1 and TRBJ2-7, is as follows: KAGVTQTPRYLIKTRGQQVTLSCSPISGHRSVSWYQQTPGQGLQFLFEYFSETQRNKGNFPGRFSGRQFSNSRSEMNVSTLELGDSALYLCASSWTGQGVSYEQYFGPGTRLTVT.

This chain connects TRBV6-5 to TRBJ2-3; 9 nucleotides match TRBD2. After removal of 6 bases from V and 2 bases from J, the junction contained 6 bases not matched to a gene. Germline V gene sequence: CDR1 MNHEY, CDR2 SVGAGI. The CDR3 has 15 amino acids. CDR3 in amino acids: CASRETSGHTDTQYF. In nucleotides, the CDR3 is TGTGCCAGCAGGGAGACTAGCGGACACACAGATACGCAGTATTTT.

This sequence joins TRBV10-1 and TRBJ2-5; 7 positions agree with TRBD1. With 2 bases clipped from V and 9 bases from J, the junction kept 3 bases outside the gene matches. Looked up from germline, CDR1 is WNHNN and CDR2 is SYGVQD (reference sequence). This CDR3 is 12 amino acids long. The DNA of the CDR3 is TGCGCCAGCAGTGAGAATGACAGGGCCCAGTACTTC. The encoded protein is CASSENDRAQYF.

This clone was counted a few times. At one end the junction does not follow the germline gene, possibly because of a read error. The chain couples TRBV30 to TRBJ2-7; perhaps TRBD1 as D (6 bases). Germline CDR1 is GTSNPN and CDR2 is SVGIG (reference sequence). This CDR3 contains 12 residues. The CDR3 nucleotides read TGTGCCTGGAGTGCCGGACAGAAATCCCACCGATTC. It encodes CAWSAGQKSHRF.

The chain employs TRBV28 and TRBJ1-1, with 7 bases lining up with TRBD1. This CDR3 has 13 residues. The ends lost 7 bases at V and 1 base at J; junction bases unmatched: 3. Germline values: CDR1 MDHEN, CDR2 SYDVKM. The CDR3 loop reads CASNRGQNTEAFF. For the CDR3, the DNA is TGTGCCAGCAACAGGGGACAGAACACTGAAGCTTTCTTT.

The table lists this clone with a count of one. This chain links TRBV6-5 with TRBJ2-7; 9 bases line up with TRBD1. Germline CDR1 reads MNHEY; CDR2 reads SVGAGI. The CDR3 sequence is 13 residues long. The V segment lost 0 bases and the J segment 9 bases; nucleotides outside the gene matches: 3. The chain's CDR3 is CASSYSGTGRQYF. The CDR3 region has the DNA TGTGCCAGCAGTTACTCCGGGACAGGGAGGCAGTACTTC.

The genes are TRBV29-1 and TRBJ2-7, with TRBD1 as a possible D gene (6 bases). V gave up 8 bases and J gave up 0 bases, with 20 bases separating them. The V gene's germline CDR1 is SQVTM and CDR2 ANQGSEA. The CDR3 loop spans 15 amino acids. This CDR3 reads CSTKGTPHSSYEQYF. CDR3 sequence (DNA): TGCAGCACCAAAGGGACACCTCATAGCTCCTACGAGCAGTACTTC.

The rearrangement joins TRBV6-2 or TRBV6-3 to TRBJ1-5, with 7 bases that match TRBD1. The J segment lost 2 bases and the V segment lost 4 bases, leaving 11 bases of the junction unmatched. The CDR3 loop spans 17 amino acids. Germline V gene sequence: CDR1 MNHEY, CDR2 SVGEGT. CDR3 protein: CASSFRGNRGRNQPQHF. The DNA for the CDR3 is TGTGCCAGCAGTTTCCGCGGGAACAGGGGCCGCAATCAGCCCCAGCATTTT.

This rearrangement joins TRBV6-1 to TRBJ2-1; D might be TRBD2 (6 bases). The CDR3 has 16 amino acids. Trimming removed 4 bases at V and 0 bases at J, with 13 bases between. Germline lookup yields CDR1 MNHNS and CDR2 SASEGT. CDR3: CASSGRRGSSYNEQFF. The CDR3 nucleotides read TGTGCCAGCAGTGGTCGGCGGGGTAGCTCCTACAATGAGCAGTTCTTC.

This rearrangement joins TRBV7-9 to TRBJ1-2, with 7 bases that match TRBD1. This CDR3 comprises 15 residues. Germline loops: CDR1 SEHNR, CDR2 FQNEAQ (reference sequence). V shed 8 bases and J 8 bases; nucleotides not matched to a gene: 17. CDR3 region: CASRNRDRNYGGYTF. For the CDR3, the DNA is TGTGCCAGCCGCAACCGGGACAGAAACTATGGGGGCTACACCTTC.